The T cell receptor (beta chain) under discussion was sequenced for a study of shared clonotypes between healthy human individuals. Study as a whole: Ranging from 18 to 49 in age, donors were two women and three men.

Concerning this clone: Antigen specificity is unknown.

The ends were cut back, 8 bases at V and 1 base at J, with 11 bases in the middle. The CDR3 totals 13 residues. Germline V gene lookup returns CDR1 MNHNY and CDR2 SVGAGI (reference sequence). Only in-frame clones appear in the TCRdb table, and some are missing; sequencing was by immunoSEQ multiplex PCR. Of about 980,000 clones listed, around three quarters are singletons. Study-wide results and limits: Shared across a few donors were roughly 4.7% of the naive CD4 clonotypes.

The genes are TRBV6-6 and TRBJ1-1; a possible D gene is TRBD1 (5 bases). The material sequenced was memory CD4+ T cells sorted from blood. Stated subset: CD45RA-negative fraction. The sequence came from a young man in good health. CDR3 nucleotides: TGTGCCAGCGGAAGACAGCCGAACACTGAAGCTTTCTTT. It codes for CASGRQPNTEAFF.